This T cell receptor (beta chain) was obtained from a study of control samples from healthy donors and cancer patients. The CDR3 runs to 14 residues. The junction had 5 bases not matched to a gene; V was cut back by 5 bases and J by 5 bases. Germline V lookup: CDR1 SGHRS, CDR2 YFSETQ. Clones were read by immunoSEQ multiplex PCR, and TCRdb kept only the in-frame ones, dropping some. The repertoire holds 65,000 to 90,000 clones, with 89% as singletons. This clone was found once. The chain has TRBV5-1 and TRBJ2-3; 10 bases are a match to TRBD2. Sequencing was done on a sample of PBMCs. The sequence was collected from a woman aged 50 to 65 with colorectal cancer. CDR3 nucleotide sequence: TGCGCCAGCAGTCTAGCGGGGGAGTTAGATACGCAGTATTTT. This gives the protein CASSLAGELDTQYF.